The clone carrying this T cell receptor (beta chain) came up many times. This sample was taken from a study of T cells in Graves' hyperthyroidism and ophthalmopathy. Whole-study context: Peripheral blood specimens were obtained at initial diagnosis, prior to any treatment.

Germline V CDR1 and CDR2: LGHNT, FRNRAP. V was clipped by 5 bases and J by 6 bases, with 14 bases between them. There are 13 residues in the CDR3. Graves' hyperthyroidism without ophthalmopathy progression within 18 months was termed stable. Lactation, pregnancy, other autoimmune disease or uncontrolled infection excluded patients. RNA transcripts were the template for amplifying TCR beta CDR3 regions. First-round RT-PCR with HTBI primers amplified the TCR CDR3 region. TCRdb re-called the multiplex PCR reads through MiXCR, storing one row per CDR3 protein. The table shows 600,000 to 900,000 distinct CDR3 sequences, with about 15% occurring only once.

What was sequenced was blood. The chain recombines TRBV12-5 with TRBJ2-7; D is unresolved. This clonotype originated in a young man with Graves' hyperthyroidism. For the CDR3, the DNA is TGTGCTAGTGGTCCCAGAGAGAGCTCCGAGCAGTACTTC. This sequence encodes CASGPRESSEQYF.